The rows below give T cell receptor beta chains drawn from one sample of a study of blood T cell repertoires in COVID-19. Using immunoSEQ multiplex PCR, the repertoire was profiled, and TCRdb retains in-frame clones only, with some absent. The sample holds a few hundred thousand clones; roughly 87% are singletons and the top ten take roughly 2.3%. The sequenced sample was peripheral blood. All receptors come from a young man with active or convalescent COVID-19. CDR3s include the opening cysteine and the closing phenylalanine or tryptophan. D genes are given only for firm matches. Not all rows give a size; the values are once, few, many and, for expanded clones, a class.

d_call: NA; v_call: TRBV5-6; clone_size: many; j_call: TRBJ2-7; cdr3_nt: TGTGCCAGCAGCGGGACTTGGTGGACCTCCTACGAGCAGTACTTC; cdr3_aa: CASSGTWWTSYEQYF
d_call: NA; v_call: TRBV27; clone_size: NA; j_call: TRBJ2-1; cdr3_nt: TGTGCCAGCAGTTTTAGACAGAACCACAATGAGCAGTTCTTC; cdr3_aa: CASSFRQNHNEQFF
d_call: NA; v_call: TRBV18; clone_size: NA; j_call: TRBJ1-1; cdr3_nt: TGTGCCAGCTCACCCATAACACGGAACACTGAAGCTTTCTTT; cdr3_aa: CASSPITRNTEAFF
d_call: TRBD2; v_call: TRBV19; clone_size: NA; j_call: TRBJ2-7; cdr3_nt: TGTGCCAGTAGTATAGACCCGGGACTAGCCAACGAGCAGTACTTC; cdr3_aa: CASSIDPGLANEQYF
d_call: NA; v_call: TRBV15; clone_size: NA; j_call: TRBJ2-3; cdr3_nt: TGTGCCACCAGCAGAGATCCTAGCACAGATACGCAGTATTTT; cdr3_aa: CATSRDPSTDTQYF
d_call: TRBD2; v_call: TRBV7-3; clone_size: NA; j_call: TRBJ2-2; cdr3_nt: TGTGCCAGCAGCCCGGGACTAGCGGGAGCCGGGGAGCTGTTTTTT; cdr3_aa: CASSPGLAGAGELFF
d_call: TRBD1; v_call: TRBV11-2; clone_size: NA; j_call: TRBJ2-4; cdr3_nt: TGTGCCAGCAGCTTGGGTGGCAGGGGGCCCTCAGAAAACATTCAGTACTTC; cdr3_aa: CASSLGGRGPSENIQYF
d_call: NA; v_call: TRBV15; clone_size: NA; j_call: TRBJ2-7; cdr3_nt: TGTGCCACCAGCAGAGAGGGGATCCGACAGGACACCTACGAGCAGTACTTC; cdr3_aa: CATSREGIRQDTYEQYF
d_call: NA; v_call: TRBV9; clone_size: NA; j_call: TRBJ2-1; cdr3_nt: TGTGCCAGCAGCGAGGACAATAAAGAGGAGCAGTTCTTC; cdr3_aa: CASSEDNKEEQFF
d_call: TRBD1; v_call: TRBV18; clone_size: NA; j_call: TRBJ2-1; cdr3_nt: TGTGCCAGCTCACCCGTCCGGGACAGTTACTACAATGAGCAGTTCTTC; cdr3_aa: CASSPVRDSYYNEQFF
d_call: NA; v_call: TRBV5-6; clone_size: NA; j_call: TRBJ2-3; cdr3_nt: TGTGCCAGCAGCTTCGGGAGACGGGGCACAGATACGCAGTATTTT; cdr3_aa: CASSFGRRGTDTQYF
d_call: NA; v_call: TRBV4-1; clone_size: NA; j_call: TRBJ1-1; cdr3_nt: TGCGCCAGCAGCCAAGGGGGCTACGGTAATGATGAAGCTTTCTTT; cdr3_aa: CASSQGGYGNDEAFF
d_call: TRBD1; v_call: TRBV14; clone_size: once; j_call: TRBJ2-7; cdr3_nt: TGTGCCAGCAGCCGGGACAGCCGCCGTGATGAGCAGTACTTC; cdr3_aa: CASSRDSRRDEQYF
d_call: TRBD1; v_call: TRBV2; clone_size: NA; j_call: TRBJ2-7; cdr3_nt: TGTGCCAGCAGTGAAGCGCTGGGGGACAGGATCTACGAGCAGTACTTC; cdr3_aa: CASSEALGDRIYEQYF
d_call: TRBD1; v_call: TRBV3-1/TRBV3-2; clone_size: NA; j_call: TRBJ1-4; cdr3_nt: TGTGCCAGCAGCCCATACCGGCAGGGGGTAATTACTAATGAAAAACTGTTTTTT; cdr3_aa: CASSPYRQGVITNEKLFF
d_call: TRBD1; v_call: TRBV18; clone_size: NA; j_call: TRBJ1-6; cdr3_nt: TGTGCCAGCTCACCCCGACAGGGAAATAATTCACCCCTCCACTTT; cdr3_aa: CASSPRQGNNSPLHF